Each of the 15 T cell receptor beta chains below was sequenced from the same sample in a study of T-cell memory formation after mild COVID-19. TCRdb independently ran MiXCR on the 5' RACE reads; one entry per CDR3 protein. The table lists approximately 500,000 distinct CDR3 sequences, around 27% of them singletons, with approximately 12% in the top ten. Sequenced material: PBMCs or a T cell subset sorted from them (not recorded which). The receptors were gathered from an adult woman who had mild COVID-19 (a few samples of this study predate the infection). Cell type and time point are not known.

The J gene is TRBJ2-1, the V gene TRBV11-1; 12 bases align to TRBD2. Germline CDR1 SGHAT, CDR2 FQDESV (reference sequence). This CDR3 comprises 16 residues. Trimming took 1 base from V and 11 from J; bases not matched to a gene: 9. CDR3 protein: CASSLGLAGGPIQQFF. Written as DNA, the CDR3 is TGTGCCAGCAGCTTAGGGCTAGCGGGGGGGCCAATACAGCAGTTCTTC.

V usage is TRBV5-6 and J usage is TRBJ2-1; 10 bases align to TRBD2. V was pared by 0 bases and J by 2 bases, with 11 bases of the junction left unmatched. CDR1 is SGHDT, CDR2 YYEEEE, per germline. This CDR3 comprises 19 residues. The CDR3 nucleotides are TGTGCCAGCAGCTTGGCAGGACTAGCGGTAAGCCACACCTACAATGAGCAGTTCTTC. This gives the protein CASSLAGLAVSHTYNEQFF.

The V call is TRBV2, the J call TRBJ1-2; D unclear. CDR3 length equals 13 residues. Germline CDR1 and CDR2: SNHLY and FYNNEI. V was clipped by 3 bases and J by 2 bases, with 7 bases between them. The CDR3 sequence: CASSDGANYGYTF. DNA of the CDR3: TGTGCCAGCAGTGATGGAGCAAACTATGGCTACACCTTC.

This clonotype was picked up a small number of times. The chain is built from TRBV7-2 and TRBJ2-3; TRBD2 agrees at 11 bases. This CDR3 has 18 amino acids. Germline CDR1 SGHTA, CDR2 FQGNSA. The J segment lost 3 bases and the V segment lost 1 base, leaving 9 bases of the junction unmatched. CDR3 region: CASSLEWPSGRSTDTQYF. The CDR3 nucleotides read TGTGCCAGCAGCTTAGAGTGGCCTAGCGGGAGGAGTACAGATACGCAGTATTTT.

The chain links TRBV2 to TRBJ2-5; 11 bases map to TRBD2. Germline V lookup: CDR1 SNHLY, CDR2 FYNNEI. The ends lost 3 bases at V and 2 bases at J; junction bases unmatched: 5. This CDR3 has 16 amino acids. CDR3 coding DNA: TGTGCCAGCAGTGACCGACTAGCGGGGATACAAGAGACCCAGTACTTC. It is translated as CASSDRLAGIQETQYF. The whole variable domain, filled in from reference TRBV2 and TRBJ2-5, reads EPEVTQTPSHQVTQMGQEVILRCVPISNHLYFYWYRQILGQKVEFLVSFYNNEISEKSEIFDDQFSVERPDGSNFTLKIRSTKLEDSAMYFCASSDRLAGIQETQYFGPGTRLLVL.

The chain has TRBV2 and TRBJ2-1, with 7 bases lining up with TRBD1. The CDR3 consists of 14 residues. Trimming removed 6 bases from V and 2 bases from J; junction bases left unmatched: 4. CDR1 and CDR2 (germline): SNHLY, FYNNEI. CDR3 loop: CASRRQGPYNEQFF. The CDR3 nucleotides read TGTGCCAGCAGAAGACAGGGCCCCTACAATGAGCAGTTCTTC.

The rearrangement links TRBV20-1 to TRBJ1-5, with D unresolved. This CDR3 is built from 15 residues. V was pared by 7 bases and J by 0 bases, with 16 bases between. The V gene's germline CDR1 is DFQATT and CDR2 SNEGSKA (reference sequence). CDR3 DNA sequence: TGCAGTGTCCCGGACGACCCTTATAGCAATCAGCCCCAGCATTTT. Protein: CSVPDDPYSNQPQHF.

This clonotype was seen a handful of times. The CDR3 here is CASSYDTQETQYF. The CDR3 nucleotides read TGTGCCAGCAGTTACGACACACAAGAGACCCAGTACTTC. The chain combines TRBV6-2 or TRBV6-3 with TRBJ2-5; D unresolved. There are 13 residues in the CDR3. Deletions cut 2 bases from V and 2 bases from J, with 6 bases between. Germline assignment: CDR1 MNHEY and CDR2 SVGEGT.

The J gene is TRBJ1-2, the V gene TRBV20-1; TRBD1 aligns across 8 bases. The CDR3 is 16 residues long. V was clipped by 3 bases and J by 1 base; unmatched bases: 10. Germline V gene sequence: CDR1 DFQATT, CDR2 SNEGSKA (reference sequence). This chain's CDR3 is CSASAAQQGVNYGYTF. CDR3 DNA: TGCAGTGCTAGTGCTGCCCAACAGGGGGTTAACTATGGCTACACCTTC.

This chain links TRBV19 with TRBJ2-1; 13 nucleotides match TRBD2. CDR3 length: 15 residues. From germline, CDR1 is LNHDA and CDR2 SQIVND (reference sequence). V was pared by 7 bases and J by 4 bases, with 4 bases of the junction left unmatched. The CDR3 region is CASNPTSGRYNEQFF. The CDR3 nucleotides are TGTGCCAGTAACCCGACTAGCGGGAGGTACAATGAGCAGTTCTTC.

The gene calls are TRBV2 and TRBJ1-3; a possible D gene is TRBD1 (6 bases). V lost 1 base and J 4 bases, leaving 20 bases between the germline ends. This CDR3 has 18 amino acids. CDR1 SNHLY and CDR2 FYNNEI come from the germline V gene. The CDR3 DNA reads as TGTGCCAGCAGTGAAGAAAAATGGGGGGGCGCCGGAGGAAACACCATATATTTT. Residues: CASSEEKWGGAGGNTIYF.

This clonotype was picked up a small number of times. The chain recombines TRBV15 with TRBJ2-1; 10 bases are shared with TRBD2. Trimming at V came to 1 base and at J to 0 bases, leaving 12 bases not matched to a gene. The germline V gene has CDR1 LNHNV and CDR2 YYDKDF (reference sequence). The CDR3 is made up of 20 amino acids. CDR3 protein: CATSRAMRLAGLSSYNEQFF. As DNA, the CDR3 is TGTGCCACCAGCAGAGCCATGAGACTAGCGGGCCTAAGCTCCTACAATGAGCAGTTCTTC.

This clonotype was counted a few times. J is TRBJ2-7 and V is TRBV7-2; 7 bases are a match to TRBD2. The CDR3 spans 15 residues. The J segment lost 2 bases and the V segment lost 2 bases, leaving 6 bases of the junction unmatched. CDR1 and CDR2 (germline): SGHTA, FQGNSA. CDR3 in DNA: TGTGCCAGCAGCTTATCACGGGACTACACCTACGAGCAGTACTTC. This codes for CASSLSRDYTYEQYF.

This clonotype was seen more than once but under ten times. The CDR3: CASRPPAGRIYGNTIYF. Written as DNA, the CDR3 is TGTGCCAGCAGACCACCCGCGGGACGGATTTATGGAAACACCATATATTTT. This chain links TRBV7-2 with TRBJ1-3; D might be TRBD1 (5 bases). V was shortened by 6 bases and J by 3 bases, with 21 bases between the two germline ends. The CDR3 sequence is 17 residues long. The germline gives CDR1 SGHTA, CDR2 FQGNSA.

This sequence joins TRBV5-6 and TRBJ1-1; weak D call: TRBD1 (6 bases). The CDR3 length is 13 residues. Germline CDR1 reads SGHDT; CDR2 reads YYEEEE. The V gene lost 0 bases and the J gene lost 5 bases, with 8 bases spanning the gap. CDR3 coding DNA: TGTGCCAGCAGCTTGGACAGGGCGACTGAAGCTTTCTTT. Amino acids: CASSLDRATEAFF.